Below, one TCR beta chain is given with its context. This specimen belongs to a study of blood T cell repertoires in COVID-19. About the research overall: Acute and convalescent COVID-19 samples came from the United States, Italy and Spain. From T cells, B-cell-depleted T cells, or PBMCs came the material, which was cDNA or gDNA.

Authors' data handling: Scientists estimated how many nucleated cells there were by amplifying reference gene primers. Using immunoSEQ multiplex PCR, the repertoire was profiled, and TCRdb retains in-frame clones only, with some absent. V, J and clone size were drawn from that table, and D and trimming were deduced from the DNA. This sample has 200,000 to 300,000 clones, with approximately 85% found just once. V was shortened by 3 bases and J by 3 bases, with 12 bases between the two germline ends. CDR1 is MDHEN and CDR2 is SYDVKM in the germline V gene. The CDR3 has 14 amino acids. The sample consisted of peripheral blood. The genes are TRBV28 and TRBJ2-7, with D unclear. This clonotype was obtained from a man aged 45-65 years with acute or convalescent COVID-19. CDR3 DNA sequence: TGTGCCAGCAGTTTTAAGAGAATTGGCTACGAGCAGTACTTC. Amino acid sequence: CASSFKRIGYEQYF. Based on the CDR3 plus reference TRBV28 and TRBJ2-7, the full variable domain is DVKVTQSSRYLVKRTGEKVFLECVQDMDHENMFWYRQDPGLGLRLIYFSYDVKMKEKGDIPEGYSVSREKKERFSLILESASTNQTSMYLCASSFKRIGYEQYFGPGTRLTVT.